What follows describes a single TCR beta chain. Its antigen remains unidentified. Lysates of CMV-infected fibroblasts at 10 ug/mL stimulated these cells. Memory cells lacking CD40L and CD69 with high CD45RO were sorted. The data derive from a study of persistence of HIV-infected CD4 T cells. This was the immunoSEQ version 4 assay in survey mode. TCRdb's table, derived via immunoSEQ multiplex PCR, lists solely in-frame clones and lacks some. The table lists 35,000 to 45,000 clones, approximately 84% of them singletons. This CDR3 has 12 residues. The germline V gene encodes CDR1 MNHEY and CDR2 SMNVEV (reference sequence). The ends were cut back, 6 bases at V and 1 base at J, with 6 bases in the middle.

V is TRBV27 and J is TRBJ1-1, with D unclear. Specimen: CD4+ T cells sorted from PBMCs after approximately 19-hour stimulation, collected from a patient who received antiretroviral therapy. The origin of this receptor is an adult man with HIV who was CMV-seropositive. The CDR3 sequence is CASRYKNTEAFF. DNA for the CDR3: TGTGCCAGCAGGTATAAGAACACTGAAGCTTTCTTT.